The entry that follows covers one TCR beta chain sequence. The data were obtained in a study of blood T cell repertoires in COVID-19. About the study: T cells, B-cell-depleted T cells, or PBMCs provided the cDNA or gDNA that served as material.

Two negative PCRs, clearance, or symptom resolution had been documented for recovered Cohort 3 donors. In the authors' workflow: Reference gene primer amplification yielded estimated nucleated cell counts. Assay: immunoSEQ multiplex PCR; the TCRdb copy retains only in-frame clones and omits some. V, J and clone size were drawn from that table, and D and trimming were deduced from the DNA. The sample lists 110,000 to 150,000 clones; just over 85% were seen once. The source material was PBMCs or T cells enriched from blood (not recorded which). This clonotype was sampled from a man aged 50 to 59 who had recovered from COVID-19.

For the CDR3, the DNA is TGTGCCAGCAGTTTGAAGGGTTGGGGCGCTTCGAACACTGAAGCTTTCTTT. It encodes CASSLKGWGASNTEAFF. The V gene is TRBV27, the J gene TRBJ1-1; D possibly corresponds to TRBD1 (5 bases). The germline CDR1 and CDR2 sequences are MNHEY and SMNVEV (reference sequence). Deletions cut 3 bases from V and 1 base from J, with 18 bases between. This CDR3 is 17 amino acids long.